A selection of T cell receptor beta chains follows, all from one sample in a study of blood T cell repertoires in COVID-19. Sequencing used immunoSEQ multiplex PCR; TCRdb keeps in-frame clones, though not all of them. The sample includes fewer than 250,000 clones, roughly nine tenths of them seen just once. The sample taken for sequencing was peripheral blood. These receptors were collected from a man between 60 and 75 years old with COVID-19, enrolled during active disease. The CDR3 runs from the conserved cysteine through the conserved F or W. The order of the fields is V gene, J gene, CDR3 protein.

TRBV2	TRBJ2-1	CASVGGLRYNEQFF
TRBV28	TRBJ1-2	CASTEVWGDYGYTF
TRBV27	TRBJ2-1	CASSLSKGLGGRQFF
TRBV4-3	TRBJ1-2	CASSPWTGSYGYTF
TRBV7-9	TRBJ1-6	CASSLTSNSPLHF
TRBV7-9	TRBJ2-3	CASSPGQGDHTDTQYF
TRBV19	TRBJ2-7	CASKKRVSSYEQYF
TRBV19	TRBJ2-1	CASSVQGGYNEQFF
TRBV18	TRBJ2-1	CASSLQGGGTYNEQFF
TRBV23-1	TRBJ2-7	CASSRPGTGGEQYF
TRBV7-9	TRBJ1-2	CASSLAGGGYTF
TRBV18	TRBJ2-7	CASSRTGTSAYYEQYF
TRBV28	TRBJ1-5	CASALPRGAQPQHF
TRBV11-2	TRBJ2-5	CASTSGVKETQYF
TRBV28	TRBJ2-7	CASSFQRTGYEQYF
TRBV7-3	TRBJ2-2	CASSLSGTGAGELFF
TRBV6-6	TRBJ1-5	CASSYQGQGNQPQHF
TRBV4-2	TRBJ2-1	CASSQDRGFGFF
TRBV18	TRBJ1-1	CASSGQWTEAFF
TRBV30	TRBJ2-6	CAWSPGQGARGANVLTF
TRBV7-2	TRBJ1-2	CASSRRQGATHGYTF
TRBV6-4	TRBJ1-5	CASSDSSERQGANGNQPQHF
TRBV21-1	TRBJ1-1	CASSNAVNTEAFF
TRBV29-1	TRBJ2-7	CSVAYGTGVRYEQYF
TRBV4-1	TRBJ2-5	CASSDGDRTSETQYF
TRBV20-1	TRBJ1-5	CSASGQTNQPQHF
TRBV7-2	TRBJ2-1	CASSLGDVAGGYYNEQFF
TRBV5-8	TRBJ1-2	CASSRVYGYTF
TRBV18	TRBJ1-5	CASRGRTGNQPQHF
TRBV19	TRBJ2-1	CASSIQLAGGRNEQFF
TRBV29-1	TRBJ2-1	CSVAQYNEQFF
TRBV11-2	TRBJ2-6	CASSFRNPGANVLTF
TRBV18	TRBJ2-7	CASSQGQVTYEQYF
TRBV6-5	TRBJ2-1	CASSNRVSEQFF
TRBV20-1	TRBJ1-1	CSASRPAAVNTEAFF
TRBV5-4	TRBJ2-1	CASSAADVTYNEQFF
TRBV18	TRBJ2-2	CASSPNGWLAGGSNTGELFF
TRBV2	TRBJ1-1	CASRTESMNTEAFF
TRBV11-2	TRBJ1-6	CASSLASGTGSPLHF
TRBV9	TRBJ2-2	CASSGSVGELFF
TRBV5-5	TRBJ1-2	CASSPHGGGVNYGYTF
TRBV5-5	TRBJ1-1	CASSFSARNTEAFF
TRBV30	TRBJ1-1	CASRGVNTEAFF
TRBV7-2	TRBJ1-1	CASSLGYGQATPGAFF
TRBV10-2	TRBJ2-1	CASSESGTTYNEQFF
TRBV10-3	TRBJ2-7	CAISQRTSENSYEQYF
TRBV14	TRBJ1-4	CASSQGAEKLFF
TRBV4-1	TRBJ2-3	CASSHPLWASGVPRADTQYF